A single sample gave rise to the 20 T cell receptor beta chains below, sequenced in a study of CD4 T cells in relation to SARS-CoV-2 and coronaviruses. For these TCRs, the target antigens are not known. Before the COVID-19 pandemic, during about 2010-2018, CD4+ T cells were taken from unexposed donors. After approximately ten days of culture, CD4+ T cells were isolated. Data came from immunoSEQ multiplex PCR; TCRdb stores just in-frame clones and leaves some out. The data hold about 12,000 clones, with 69% observed a single time. Sequenced input: CD4+ T cells from PBMCs, cultured in vitro. Every receptor here comes from a human donor in good health.

The rearrangement links TRBV30 to TRBJ2-3; no reliable D call. With 4 bases removed from V and 6 bases from J, the gap between germline ends came to 8 bases. This CDR3 has 11 residues. Germline-derived CDR1 and CDR2 are GTSNPN and SVGIG (reference sequence). The CDR3 DNA is TGTGCCTGGATTATTTTCGATACGCAGTATTTT. Translating gives CAWIIFDTQYF.

The gene calls are TRBV10-3 and TRBJ1-4; 8 bases map to TRBD1. Germline V gene lookup returns CDR1 ENHRY and CDR2 SYGVKD. The CDR3 covers 13 residues. V trimming: 8 bases; J trimming: 7 bases; junction bases outside the gene matches: 6. The chain's CDR3 is CAIADRGGEKLFF. CDR3 nucleotide sequence: TGTGCCATCGCAGACAGGGGAGGTGAAAAACTGTTTTTT.

The genes are TRBV6-1 and TRBJ2-6; tentatively, D is TRBD1 (6 bases). Germline V gene lookup returns CDR1 MNHNS and CDR2 SASEGT. The ends were cut back, 7 bases at V and 6 bases at J, with 13 bases in the middle. This CDR3 is built from 14 residues. The CDR3 DNA sequence: TGTGCCAGCAATCTACAGGGTGAGGCCAACGTCCTGACTTTC. It specifies CASNLQGEANVLTF.

The V gene is TRBV6-5, the J gene TRBJ2-7, with D possibly TRBD2 on 5 matching bases. Germline values: CDR1 MNHEY, CDR2 SVGAGI. This CDR3 comprises 14 residues. The V gene lost 0 bases and the J gene lost 5 bases, with 11 bases spanning the gap. The CDR3 loop reads CASSYSEGSHEQYF. The CDR3 DNA reads as TGTGCCAGCAGTTACTCAGAGGGTTCTCACGAGCAGTACTTC.

The chain has TRBV7-8 and TRBJ2-3; 10 positions match TRBD2. This CDR3 comprises 17 residues. The V segment lost 1 base and the J segment 0 bases; nucleotides outside the gene matches: 4. The germline V gene encodes CDR1 SGHVS and CDR2 FQNEAQ. The DNA of the CDR3 is TGTGCCAGCAGCTTAGGAGGACTAGCGGAAAGCACAGATACGCAGTATTTT. Protein product: CASSLGGLAESTDTQYF.

This clone counts as large. J is TRBJ2-7 and V is TRBV7-2; possibly TRBD1 or TRBD2 for D (5 bases each). V was shortened by 6 bases and J by 3 bases, with 12 bases between the two germline ends. Looked up from germline, CDR1 is SGHTA and CDR2 is FQGNSA. There are 13 residues in the CDR3. This CDR3 is CASRRGFDYEQYF. For the CDR3, the DNA is TGTGCCAGCAGGAGGGGCTTCGACTACGAGCAGTACTTC.

The chain combines TRBV15 with TRBJ1-1; no firm D call. The germline V gene has CDR1 LNHNV and CDR2 YYDKDF (reference sequence). The ends were cut back, 9 bases at V and 2 bases at J, with 10 bases in the middle. This CDR3 spans 12 amino acids. The CDR3 loop reads CATQQQNTEAFF. Written as DNA, the CDR3 is TGTGCCACACAACAGCAAAACACTGAAGCTTTCTTT.

The chain carries TRBV19 and TRBJ1-1; D call uncertain. V gave up 2 bases and J gave up 1 base, with 11 bases separating them. Germline V gene sequence: CDR1 LNHDA, CDR2 SQIVND (reference sequence). The CDR3 contains 15 residues. The chain's CDR3 is CASSINWQSNTEAFF. The CDR3 DNA is TGTGCCAGTAGTATAAATTGGCAGTCGAACACTGAAGCTTTCTTT.

This sequence joins TRBV14 and TRBJ1-1; no reliable D call. There are 14 residues in the CDR3. V was shortened by 4 bases and J by 2 bases, with 11 bases between the two germline ends. Per the germline V gene, CDR1 is SGHDN and CDR2 is FVKESK. In DNA form, the CDR3 reads TGTGCCAGCAGCCCCCGGGGAGTAAACACTGAAGCTTTCTTT. It is translated as CASSPRGVNTEAFF.

The chain recombines TRBV4-1 with TRBJ2-3; the D gene could be TRBD1 or TRBD2 (5 bases each). Germline V gene lookup returns CDR1 MGHRA and CDR2 YSYEKL. The ends were cut back, 0 bases at V and 8 bases at J, with 12 bases in the middle. The CDR3 length is 14 residues. The CDR3 DNA reads TGCGCCAGCAGCCAAGATTTCGGGACCTTTACGCAGTATTTT. This codes for CASSQDFGTFTQYF.

By share of the sample, this clone is medium-sized. This chain joins TRBV19 and TRBJ2-7, with TRBD1 as a possible D gene (6 bases). V lost 6 bases and J 2 bases, leaving 17 bases between the germline ends. Germline V lookup: CDR1 LNHDA, CDR2 SQIVND (reference sequence). This CDR3 contains 15 residues. The CDR3 nucleotides are TGTGCCAGTAGCAATGACAGAGGGGGACCCTACGAGCAGTACTTC. Translated, it gives CASSNDRGGPYEQYF. Drawing the rest from reference TRBV19 and TRBJ2-7, the complete variable domain is DGGITQSPKYLFRKEGQNVTLSCEQNLNHDAMYWYRQDPGQGLRLIYYSQIVNDFQKGDIAEGYSVSREKKESFPLTVTSAQKNPTAFYLCASSNDRGGPYEQYFGPGTRLTVT.

This sequence joins TRBV5-1 and TRBJ2-1; D gene uncertain. Germline V CDR1 and CDR2: SGHRS, YFSETQ. Trimming left V 4 bases short and J 0 bases short, with 11 bases between. The CDR3 has 15 residues. This chain's CDR3 is CASSGDGSSYNEQFF. The CDR3 bases are TGCGCCAGCAGCGGAGACGGGTCCTCCTACAATGAGCAGTTCTTC.

This clone has a single count. V gene TRBV23-1 combines with J gene TRBJ2-7, with a weak D call TRBD2 (6 bases). TRBV23-1 is flagged as an ORF with uncertain function. The CDR3 has 16 residues. V was shortened by 4 bases and J by 5 bases, with 21 bases between the two germline ends. CDR3 coding DNA: TGCGCCAGCAGTCGGTTCGGGGACTCACGATCTCACGAGCAGTACTTC. Amino acid sequence: CASSRFGDSRSHEQYF.

CDR3 coding DNA: TGCAGCGTTGAACAGGACAGGGTCGGGCAGTTCTTC. It encodes CSVEQDRVGQFF. The V and J genes are TRBV29-1 and TRBJ2-1; TRBD1 matches at 8 bases. Trimming took 2 bases from V and 12 from J; bases not matched to a gene: 6. The CDR3 extends over 12 amino acids. Germline assignment: CDR1 SQVTM and CDR2 ANQGSEA.

The V and J genes are TRBV9 and TRBJ1-6; D possibly corresponds to TRBD1 (5 bases). The V end lost 4 bases, the J end lost 5 bases, and 13 bases lay between the germline ends. The CDR3 contains 15 residues. From germline, CDR1 is SGDLS and CDR2 YYNGEE. The CDR3 bases are TGTGCCAGCAGCACTTGGGACGGGAATAATTCACCCCTCCACTTT. The encoded protein is CASSTWDGNNSPLHF.

The genes are TRBV19 and TRBJ1-2; maybe TRBD1 (5 bases). The CDR3 loop spans 15 amino acids. Germline CDR1 is LNHDA and CDR2 is SQIVND (reference sequence). The V gene lost 6 bases and the J gene lost 3 bases, with 17 bases spanning the gap. CDR3 coding DNA: TGTGCCAGTAGGCCGGATTCCGGGACGGACTATGGCTACACCTTC. Its translation: CASRPDSGTDYGYTF.

The genes are TRBV29-1 and TRBJ2-5; TRBD2 matches at 11 bases. This CDR3 contains 13 residues. Germline assignment: CDR1 SQVTM and CDR2 ANQGSEA. J was trimmed by 4 bases and V by 6 bases; bases with no gene match: 4. CDR3 region: CSVAGTSGETQYF. For the CDR3, the DNA is TGCAGCGTCGCCGGGACTAGCGGAGAGACCCAGTACTTC.

The chain links TRBV24-1 to TRBJ2-7; D uncertain. Per the germline V gene, CDR1 is KGHDR and CDR2 is SFDVKD. The V and J ends lost 5 bases and 6 bases respectively, with 10 bases between them. This CDR3 has 12 residues. The CDR3 DNA sequence: TGTGCCACCAGTGCAGGTTTCGGCGAGCAGTACTTC. The encoded protein is CATSAGFGEQYF.

V gene TRBV29-1 combines with J gene TRBJ2-1; tentatively, D is TRBD2 (6 bases). Trimming pared 3 bases from V and 6 bases from J, leaving 9 bases between. CDR1 is SQVTM and CDR2 is ANQGSEA in the germline V gene. The CDR3 contains 12 residues. CDR3 bases: TGCAGCGTTGAGCGGGATTCCAATGAGCAGTTCTTC. Its protein is CSVERDSNEQFF.

The gene calls are TRBV6-5 and TRBJ2-5, with 8 bases matching TRBD1. The V segment lost 6 bases and the J segment 5 bases; nucleotides outside the gene matches: 5. The CDR3 is made up of 13 amino acids. CDR1 is MNHEY, CDR2 SVGAGI, per germline. The CDR3: CASRWTGTETQYF. In DNA form, the CDR3 reads TGTGCCAGCAGATGGACAGGGACGGAGACCCAGTACTTC.